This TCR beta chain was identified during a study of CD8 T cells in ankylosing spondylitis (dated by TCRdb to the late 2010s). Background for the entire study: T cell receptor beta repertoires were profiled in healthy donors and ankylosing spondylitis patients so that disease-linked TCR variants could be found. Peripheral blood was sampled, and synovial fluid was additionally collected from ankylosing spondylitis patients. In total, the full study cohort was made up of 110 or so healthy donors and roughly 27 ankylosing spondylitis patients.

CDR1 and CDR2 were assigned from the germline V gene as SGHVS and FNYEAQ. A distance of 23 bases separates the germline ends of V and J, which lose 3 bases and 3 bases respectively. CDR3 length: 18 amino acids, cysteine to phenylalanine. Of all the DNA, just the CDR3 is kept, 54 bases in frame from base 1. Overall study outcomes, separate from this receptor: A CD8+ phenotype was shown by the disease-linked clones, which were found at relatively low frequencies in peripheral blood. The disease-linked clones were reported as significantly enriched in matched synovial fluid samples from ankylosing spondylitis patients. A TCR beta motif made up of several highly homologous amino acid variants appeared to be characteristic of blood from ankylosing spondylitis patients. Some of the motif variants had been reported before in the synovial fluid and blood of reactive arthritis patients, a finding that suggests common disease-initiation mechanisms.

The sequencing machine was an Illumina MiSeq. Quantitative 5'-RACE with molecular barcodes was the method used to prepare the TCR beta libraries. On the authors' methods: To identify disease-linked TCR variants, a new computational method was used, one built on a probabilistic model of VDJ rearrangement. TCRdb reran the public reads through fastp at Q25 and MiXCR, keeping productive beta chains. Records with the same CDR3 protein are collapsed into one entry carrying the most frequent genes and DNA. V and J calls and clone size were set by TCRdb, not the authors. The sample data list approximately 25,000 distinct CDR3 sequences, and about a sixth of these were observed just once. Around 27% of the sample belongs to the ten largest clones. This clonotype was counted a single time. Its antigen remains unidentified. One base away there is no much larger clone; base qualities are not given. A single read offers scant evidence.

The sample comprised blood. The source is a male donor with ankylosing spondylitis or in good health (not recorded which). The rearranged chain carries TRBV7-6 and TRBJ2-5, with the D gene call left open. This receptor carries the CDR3 CASSLGLGGVPIKETQYF. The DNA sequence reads TGTGCCAGCAGCTTGGGCCTGGGTGGGGTACCAATTAAAGAGACCCAGTACTTC.